The clone carrying this TCR beta chain was recorded once. This CDR3 spans 14 amino acids. Trimming removed 7 bases from V and 2 bases from J; junction bases left unmatched: 2. Germline CDR1 reads MNHNS; CDR2 reads SASEGT. The entry originates in a study of cytomegalovirus exposure and HLA in healthy donors. Primers included in the PCR were 60 Vbeta and 13 Jbeta primers. Libraries were prepared by immunoSEQ multiplex PCR; TCRdb keeps only in-frame clonotypes and omits some of them. The sample lists approximately 100,000 clones; 60% to 70% were seen once. The chain links TRBV6-1 to TRBJ1-5; 10 nucleotides match TRBD1. Specimen: PBMCs. The clonotype was recovered from a man aged 25 to 45 in good health and CMV-seropositive. Here the CDR3 DNA reads TGTGCCAGCACAGGACAGGGGGGCAATCAGCCCCAGCATTTT. Translated: CASTGQGGNQPQHF.